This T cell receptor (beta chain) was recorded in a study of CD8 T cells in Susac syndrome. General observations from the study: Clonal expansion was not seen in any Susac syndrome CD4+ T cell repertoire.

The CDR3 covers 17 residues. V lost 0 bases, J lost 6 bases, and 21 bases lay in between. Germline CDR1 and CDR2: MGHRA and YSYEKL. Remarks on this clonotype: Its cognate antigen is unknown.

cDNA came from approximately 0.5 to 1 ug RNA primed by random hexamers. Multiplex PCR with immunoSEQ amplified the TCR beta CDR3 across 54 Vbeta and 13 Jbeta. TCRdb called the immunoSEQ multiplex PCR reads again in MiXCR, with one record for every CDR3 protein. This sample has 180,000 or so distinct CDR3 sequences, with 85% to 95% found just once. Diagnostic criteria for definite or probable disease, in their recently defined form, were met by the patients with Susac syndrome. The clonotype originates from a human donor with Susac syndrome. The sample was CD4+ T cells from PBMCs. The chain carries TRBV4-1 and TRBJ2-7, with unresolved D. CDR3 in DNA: TGCGCCAGCAGCCAAGATTCGGCAGGAGCTATAGGCGGCGAGCAGTACTTC. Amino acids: CASSQDSAGAIGGEQYF.